Reported below is one T cell receptor beta chain. What it recognizes is unknown. The CDR3 has 14 amino acids. CDR1 and CDR2 from the germline V gene are SGHRS and YFSETQ. V gave up 0 bases and J gave up 3 bases; unmatched junction bases: 2. This entry comes from a study of T cells in tumors after PD-1 blockade. Turning to the study itself: Peripheral blood samples averaged around 33,000 unique clonotypes and 113,528 templates. Study-wide results and caveats: About 41% of tumor TCR clonotypes were also found in blood.

Assay used: immunoSEQ multiplex PCR; TCRdb lists only in-frame clones, some missing. In the table there are under 75,000 clones, 74% of which are singletons. The genes are TRBV5-1 and TRBJ1-1; the match to TRBD1 covers 7 bases. The clonotype originates from a human donor with basal cell carcinoma. The source was PBMCs, collected after anti-PD-1 treatment. The CDR3 loop reads CASSLEGGYTEAFF. The DNA for the CDR3 is TGCGCCAGCAGCTTGGAAGGGGGCTACACTGAAGCTTTCTTT.